One and the same sample provided the 17 T cell receptor beta chains below, sequenced in a study of CD8+ T cells in alopecia areata. Isolated RNA was reverse transcribed into cDNA used as the sequencing template. Using immunoSEQ multiplex PCR, the repertoire was profiled, and TCRdb retains in-frame clones only, with some absent. The sample records about 200,000 clones, 35% to 40% being singletons. The sample's treatment: oral pan-JAK inhibitor, 5-10 mg twice daily. The sequencing used CD4+ T cells sorted from blood, collected between weeks 30 and 35, from a patient treated with tofacitinib. The receptors stem from a human donor with alopecia areata.

The gene calls are TRBV6-5 and TRBJ1-1; tentatively, D is TRBD1 (5 bases). Germline values: CDR1 MNHEY, CDR2 SVGAGI. V was pared by 6 bases and J by 3 bases, with 17 bases between. The CDR3 sequence is 15 residues long. The CDR3 reads CASRPTPGRDTEAFF. DNA for the CDR3: TGTGCCAGCAGGCCCACCCCAGGGAGGGACACTGAAGCTTTCTTT.

This clone was detected a few times. The rearrangement joins TRBV6-5 to TRBJ1-1; unclear D gene. The CDR3 consists of 12 residues. Trimming removed 2 bases at V and 3 bases at J, with 4 bases between. Germline V gene lookup returns CDR1 MNHEY and CDR2 SVGAGI. CDR3 bases: TGTGCCAGCAGTTACGGGGACACTGAAGCTTTCTTT. This encodes CASSYGDTEAFF.

J is TRBJ1-2 and V is TRBV27, with D tentatively TRBD1 (6 bases). The CDR3 has 15 residues. CDR1 MNHEY and CDR2 SMNVEV come from the germline V gene (reference sequence). Trimming left V 5 bases short and J 5 bases short, with 18 bases between. CDR3 bases: TGTGCCAGCAGTCAACACAGGGCGGGAGGGTATGGCTACACCTTC. It encodes CASSQHRAGGYGYTF.

Of note for this clone: The CDR3 does not end in the conserved phenylalanine or tryptophan, so this is likely a read error. The rearrangement links TRBV29-1 to TRBJ1-1; weak D call: TRBD1 (5 bases). Germline V gene lookup returns CDR1 SQVTM and CDR2 ANQGSEA. The V gene lost 6 bases and the J gene lost 8 bases, with 13 bases spanning the gap. The CDR3 spans 11 residues. CDR3 DNA sequence: TGCAGCGTCGAGACGACAGTCGAAGCTTTCCTT. It yields the protein CSVETTVEAFL.

The rearrangement joins TRBV6-1 to TRBJ1-2; the D is unclear. Trimming took 6 bases from V and 6 from J, leaving 17 bases between them. This CDR3 region has 14 residues. Per germline, CDR1 MNHNS and CDR2 SASEGT. DNA of the CDR3: TGTGCCAGCAGCCGCCTCGGGCCATCGGATGGCTACACCTTC. Translated, it gives CASSRLGPSDGYTF.

The gene calls are TRBV25-1 and TRBJ1-2; 9 bases are a match to TRBD1. CDR3 size: 17 residues. The J segment lost 6 bases and the V segment lost 2 bases, leaving 13 bases of the junction unmatched. Per the germline V gene, CDR1 is MGHDK and CDR2 is SYGVNS. In nucleotides, the CDR3 is TGTGCCAGCAGTGAACCCTCCGGCGGACAGGGGTTGCATGGCTACACCTTC. As protein: CASSEPSGGQGLHGYTF.

The rearrangement links TRBV6-6 to TRBJ1-2, with TRBD1 identical over 10 bases. Trimming cost V 5 bases and J 6 bases; bases outside gene matches: 6. This CDR3 is built from 14 residues. In germline, CDR1 is MNHNY, CDR2 SVGAGI (reference sequence). CDR3 protein: CASSTGTGVDGYTF. Here the CDR3 DNA reads TGTGCCAGCAGTACCGGGACAGGGGTGGATGGCTACACCTTC.

This clone was observed at least ten times. CDR3 nucleotide sequence: TGTGCCAGCAGTTTATACCCCCGGGGGGCCAACGTCCTGACTTTC. This codes for CASSLYPRGANVLTF. V gene TRBV27 combines with J gene TRBJ2-6; D remains ambiguous. Trimming pared 1 base from V and 4 bases from J, leaving 8 bases between. In germline, CDR1 is MNHEY, CDR2 SMNVEV (reference sequence). The CDR3 runs to 15 residues.

There are a few counts of this clone. This sequence joins TRBV5-1 and TRBJ1-2; tentative D call: TRBD1 (6 bases). V shed 3 bases and J shed 3 bases, with 12 bases lying between them. The CDR3 is 14 residues long. The germline V gene has CDR1 SGHRS and CDR2 YFSETQ. In DNA form, the CDR3 reads TGCGCCAGCAGCTCAAGGGACACCCACTATGGCTACACCTTC. This encodes CASSSRDTHYGYTF.

This clone was counted only a few times. The chain is built from TRBV29-1 and TRBJ2-5; 8 bases line up with TRBD2. Germline V gives CDR1 SQVTM, CDR2 ANQGSEA. Trimming cost V 7 bases and J 5 bases; bases outside gene matches: 9. The CDR3 is made up of 13 amino acids. CDR3: CSARDGGAETQYF. The CDR3 DNA sequence: TGCAGCGCCCGGGACGGGGGGGCCGAGACCCAGTACTTC.

This clone was found once. This sequence joins TRBV30 and TRBJ2-7, with 10 bases that match TRBD2. The CDR3 covers 15 residues. Germline lookup yields CDR1 GTSNPN and CDR2 SVGIG (reference sequence). V lost 4 bases, J lost 4 bases, and 10 bases stayed unmatched. This chain's CDR3 is CAWTPPTSGTYEQYF. The CDR3 DNA is TGTGCCTGGACGCCGCCTACTAGCGGGACTTACGAGCAGTACTTC.

This clone was recorded only once. This chain connects TRBV27 to TRBJ2-7, with a tentative D call TRBD2 (6 bases). The CDR3 is made up of 14 amino acids. Trimming took off 3 bases at V and 1 base at J, with 10 bases between the two ends. Germline-derived CDR1 and CDR2 are MNHEY and SMNVEV (reference sequence). CDR3 amino acids: CASSLAGRSYEQYF. Written as DNA, the CDR3 is TGTGCCAGCAGTTTGGCGGGGCGATCCTACGAGCAGTACTTC.

A few counts support this clone. The gene calls are TRBV28 and TRBJ1-1, with D possibly being TRBD1 (5 bases). This CDR3 is 13 amino acids long. V gave up 2 bases and J gave up 2 bases, with 6 bases separating them. Germline V gives CDR1 MDHEN, CDR2 SYDVKM. CDR3 in amino acids: CASSLGQNTEAFF. In DNA form, the CDR3 reads TGTGCCAGCAGTTTAGGACAAAACACTGAAGCTTTCTTT. The full variable domain, rest sourced from reference TRBV28 and TRBJ1-1, is DVKVTQSSRYLVKRTGEKVFLECVQDMDHENMFWYRQDPGLGLRLIYFSYDVKMKEKGDIPEGYSVSREKKERFSLILESASTNQTSMYLCASSLGQNTEAFFGQGTRLTVV.

This clone was seen a handful of times. The chain carries TRBV29-1 and TRBJ1-2; no reliable D call. The length of the CDR3 is 12 residues. Germline CDR1 is SQVTM and CDR2 is ANQGSEA. Trimming removed 5 bases at V and 2 bases at J, with 9 bases between. The CDR3 region is CSVQQPNYGYTF. The CDR3 region has the DNA TGCAGCGTTCAACAGCCAAACTATGGCTACACCTTC.

The gene calls are TRBV30 and TRBJ2-6; no clear D gene. The CDR3 contains 14 residues. V shed 5 bases and J shed 3 bases, with 11 bases lying between them. Germline CDR1 reads GTSNPN; CDR2 reads SVGIG (reference sequence). The DNA of the CDR3 is TGTGCCTGGGATGAAAACCATGGGGCCAACGTCCTGACTTTC. This sequence encodes CAWDENHGANVLTF. Full variable domain (rest looked up from reference TRBV30 and TRBJ2-6): SQTIHQWPATLVQPVGSPLSLECTVEGTSNPNLYWYRQAAGRGLQLLFYSVGIGQISSEVPQNLSASRPQDRQFILSSKKLLLSDSGFYLCAWDENHGANVLTFGAGSRLTVL.

This clone was detected only a few times. This chain connects TRBV18 to TRBJ2-1, with D perhaps matching TRBD2 (6 bases). CDR3 length equals 13 residues. In germline, CDR1 is KGHSH, CDR2 LQKENI. Trimming removed 5 bases from V and 4 bases from J, with 9 bases in between. The chain's CDR3 is CASSSGLYNEQFF. CDR3 DNA: TGTGCCAGCTCATCGGGACTGTACAATGAGCAGTTCTTC. Variable domain in full (rest from reference TRBV18 and TRBJ2-1): NAGVMQNPRHLVRRRGQEARLRCSPMKGHSHVYWYRQLPEEGLKFMVYLQKENIIDESGMPKERFSAEFPKEGPSILRIQQVVRGDSAAYFCASSSGLYNEQFFGPGTRLTVL.

The chain recombines TRBV11-1 with TRBJ2-2, with TRBD2 matching 8 bases. Trimming cost V 4 bases and J 4 bases; bases outside gene matches: 8. CDR1 and CDR2 from the germline V gene are SGHAT and FQDESV (reference sequence). The CDR3 has 16 residues. The CDR3 protein is CASSSNPGTSTGELFF. The CDR3 DNA reads TGTGCCAGCAGCTCCAATCCTGGGACTAGCACCGGGGAGCTGTTTTTT.